This is a list of T cell receptor beta chains from one sample in a study of CD8 T cells in ankylosing spondylitis. TCRdb re-called the 5' RACE reads through MiXCR, storing one row per CDR3 protein. The profile covers some 290,000 distinct CDR3 sequences, with 15% to 20% appearing a single time and around 7.8% taken by the ten largest. The sample was blood, either unsorted or a sorted T cell fraction (not recorded which). The receptors originated from a male donor with ankylosing spondylitis or in good health (not recorded which). The CDR3 runs from the conserved cysteine through the conserved F or W. A D gene is named only where the DNA matches it firmly. The size of a clone is reported for some rows only, either as once, few or many, or as a class for expanded clones.

TRBJ1-1	many	TRBV28	NA	TGTGCCAGCAGGGGACAAATGAACACTGAAGCTTTCTTT	CASRGQMNTEAFF
TRBJ2-1	few	TRBV12-3/TRBV12-4	NA	TGTGCCAGCAGAGGCGAACAGGGACTCGGAAATGAGCAGTTCTTC	CASRGEQGLGNEQFF
TRBJ2-1	NA	TRBV5-1	NA	TGCGCCAGCAGCTTGGGTAGCGCTTCCTACAATGAGCAGTTCTTC	CASSLGSASYNEQFF
TRBJ2-3	few	TRBV7-9	NA	TGTGCCAGCAGCTTAGTATCGGGACGGTACACAGATACGCAGTATTTT	CASSLVSGRYTDTQYF
TRBJ2-2	NA	TRBV7-9	TRBD2	TGTGCCAGCAGCCTACTAGCGGGAGCATGGACCGGGGAGCTGTTTTTT	CASSLLAGAWTGELFF
TRBJ2-2	many	TRBV10-3	TRBD2	TGTGCCATCAGCGTCCTAGCGGACACCGGGGAGCTGTTTTTT	CAISVLADTGELFF
TRBJ1-2	NA	TRBV12-3/TRBV12-4	TRBD1	TGTGCCAGCAGCCCTAGCCACCCGGGACAGGGAAACTATGGCTACACCTTC	CASSPSHPGQGNYGYTF
TRBJ2-2	few	TRBV2	TRBD1	TGTGCCAGCATTACCGGGACAGGGAGGACCGGGGAGCTGTTTTTT	CASITGTGRTGELFF
TRBJ2-2	few	TRBV9	NA	TGTGCCAGCAGCGTAGAAGGTTCCTTCCCCGGGGAGCTGTTTTTT	CASSVEGSFPGELFF
TRBJ2-1	NA	TRBV24-1	NA	TGTGCCACCAGTGATGTCGGACAGTCTAAGCAGTTCTTC	CATSDVGQSKQFF
TRBJ2-1	NA	TRBV29-1	TRBD2	TGCAGCGTTCACGGGATGGGACTACACTCCTACAATGAGCAGTTCTTC	CSVHGMGLHSYNEQFF
TRBJ1-2	NA	TRBV5-5	TRBD1	TGTGCCAGCAGCTCAGGACAGGTGGGAAACTTC	CASSSGQVGNF
TRBJ2-5	few	TRBV12-3/TRBV12-4	NA	TGTGCCAGCAGCCGCTCCGTGACACAAGAGACCCAGTACTTC	CASSRSVTQETQYF
TRBJ2-6	many	TRBV6-1	NA	TGTGCCAGCAGTACCCCACAGGGTAGGGACAACGTCCTGACTTTC	CASSTPQGRDNVLTF
TRBJ2-3	NA	TRBV20-1	TRBD2	TGCAGTGTGGCTAGCGGGGGGGCCGGAGATACGCAGTATTTT	CSVASGGAGDTQYF
TRBJ2-5	few	TRBV5-1	TRBD1	TGCGCCAGCAGCTGGGGGGACAGGGGCGGTGGAGAGACCCAGTACTTC	CASSWGDRGGGETQYF
TRBJ2-2	few	TRBV24-1	NA	TGTGCCACCAGTGATTCCCCAGGCCGACCGAACACCGGGGAGCTGTTTTTT	CATSDSPGRPNTGELFF
TRBJ1-5	NA	TRBV5-5	TRBD1	TGTGCCAGCAGCCGAACGGACAGGAGCAATCAGCCCCAGCATTTT	CASSRTDRSNQPQHF
TRBJ2-1	few	TRBV6-1	NA	TGTGCCACGGGACAAAGGCCCCGGGACCGTGAGCAGTTCTTC	CATGQRPRDREQFF
TRBJ2-1	few	TRBV5-1	TRBD2	TGCGCCAGCAGCTTCGCTAGCGGGAGTTCATCCTACAATGAGCAGTTCTTC	CASSFASGSSSYNEQFF
TRBJ1-5	NA	TRBV2	NA	TGTGCCAGCACCGAACGGGCCTCGGCGGGTAGCAATCAGCCCCAGCATTTT	CASTERASAGSNQPQHF
TRBJ1-1	NA	TRBV4-1	NA	TGCGCCAGCAGCCCCAGAGGTGCGGGGGCGCGAACTGAAGCTTTCTTT	CASSPRGAGARTEAFF
TRBJ2-2	NA	TRBV12-3/TRBV12-4	NA	TGTGCCAGCAGTTTTTGGGGGCGGTACACCGGGGAGCTGTTTTTT	CASSFWGRYTGELFF
TRBJ1-3	many	TRBV12-3/TRBV12-4	NA	TGTGCCAGCAGTTTCGAGGCAGGGCAAGGAAACACCATATATTTT	CASSFEAGQGNTIYF
TRBJ2-2	NA	TRBV6-1	NA	TGTGCCAGCAGGCTACAGGAGGGGACCGGGGAGCTGTTTTTT	CASRLQEGTGELFF
TRBJ1-5	few	TRBV20-1	NA	TGCAGTGCCGCAGTTAGTTATAGCAATCAGCCCCAGCATTTT	CSAAVSYSNQPQHF
TRBJ1-6	NA	TRBV4-1	NA	TGCGCCAGCAGCCAAGAAACCAATTCACCCCTCCACTTT	CASSQETNSPLHF
TRBJ1-5	NA	TRBV5-1	NA	TGCGCCAGCAGCTTGAGTACGGGCCAAAATCAGCCCCAGCATTTT	CASSLSTGQNQPQHF
TRBJ2-3	NA	TRBV15	NA	TGTGCCACCAGCAGAGATGGGATTGGTACAGATACGCAGTATTTT	CATSRDGIGTDTQYF
TRBJ2-1	NA	TRBV7-6	TRBD1	TGTGCCAGCAGCCACCGGGACAGAAACGCGGCAGAGCAGTTCTTC	CASSHRDRNAAEQFF
TRBJ1-1	few	TRBV2	NA	TGTGCCAGCAGTCAGTACATGAACACTGAAGCTTTCTTT	CASSQYMNTEAFF
TRBJ2-5	NA	TRBV5-1	NA	TGCGCCAGCAGCCAGACCCCAGGGTGGGGAGAGACCCAGTACTTC	CASSQTPGWGETQYF
TRBJ2-1	once	TRBV3-1	NA	TGTGCCAGCAGTCCGGGAAAGGGGAGGAATGAGCAGTTCTTC	CASSPGKGRNEQFF
TRBJ2-3	many	TRBV5-1	TRBD2	TGCGCCAGCAGCCCCCTGTCAGCGGGGGGCCAGGATACGCAGTATTTT	CASSPLSAGGQDTQYF
TRBJ1-2	few	TRBV20-1	NA	TGCAGTGCTAGAGAGGGACATGAGTTCTATGGCTACACCTTC	CSAREGHEFYGYTF
TRBJ2-2	NA	TRBV27	NA	TGTGCCAGCATCAGGGCTACCTCGAACACCGGGGAGCTGTTTTTT	CASIRATSNTGELFF
TRBJ2-3	NA	TRBV18	NA	TGTGCCAGCTCACCGATTCCGGTCACAGATACGCAGTATTTT	CASSPIPVTDTQYF
TRBJ2-1	NA	TRBV11-2	NA	TGTGCCAGCAGCTTAGATCGACGACTATACAATGAGCAGTTCTTC	CASSLDRRLYNEQFF
TRBJ2-3	NA	TRBV12-3/TRBV12-4	TRBD2	TGTGCCAGCAGTTTTCTTTCGGCGGGAGGGAGGATAGATACGCAGTATTTT	CASSFLSAGGRIDTQYF
TRBJ2-1	few	TRBV5-1	TRBD2	TGCGCCAGCAGCTTGGAGAGCGGCGGGAGGTCGTACAATGAGCAGTTCTTC	CASSLESGGRSYNEQFF
TRBJ2-1	few	TRBV11-1	NA	TGTGCCAGCAGCTTGGGCAGAAACAATGAGCAGTTCTTC	CASSLGRNNEQFF
TRBJ2-2	few	TRBV9	NA	TGTGCCAGCACCGCCGGGGGTGGCAACACCGGGGAGCTGTTTTTT	CASTAGGGNTGELFF
TRBJ2-1	NA	TRBV20-1	NA	TGCAGTGCTAAGTGGCAGGAAAAGGTTATCCACAATGAGCAGTTCTTC	CSAKWQEKVIHNEQFF
TRBJ2-1	many	TRBV12-3/TRBV12-4	NA	TGTGCCAGCAGTTTCGGAGATCGCAATGAGCAGTTCTTC	CASSFGDRNEQFF
TRBJ2-6	NA	TRBV4-2	NA	TGTGCCAGCAGCCAAGGGGACTCTGGGGCCAACGTCCTGACTTTC	CASSQGDSGANVLTF
TRBJ2-1	few	TRBV24-1	TRBD1	TGTGCCACCAGTGATCCTAGCAGGGGGCGGGGGCAGTTCTTC	CATSDPSRGRGQFF
TRBJ1-2	NA	TRBV7-8	TRBD1	TGTGCCAGCAGCTCCACCGACAGGGCTGGCTACACCTTC	CASSSTDRAGYTF
TRBJ2-3	few	TRBV10-3	TRBD2	TGTGCCATCGGGACTAGCGGCACAGATACGCAGTATTTT	CAIGTSGTDTQYF
TRBJ2-1	NA	TRBV10-3	NA	TGTGCCATCAGCCCGAGAGACAATGAGCAGTTCTTC	CAISPRDNEQFF
TRBJ2-5	NA	TRBV20-1	TRBD1	TGCAGTGCTAGTGCAGGGGGCGCAGGGGAGACCCAGTACTTC	CSASAGGAGETQYF